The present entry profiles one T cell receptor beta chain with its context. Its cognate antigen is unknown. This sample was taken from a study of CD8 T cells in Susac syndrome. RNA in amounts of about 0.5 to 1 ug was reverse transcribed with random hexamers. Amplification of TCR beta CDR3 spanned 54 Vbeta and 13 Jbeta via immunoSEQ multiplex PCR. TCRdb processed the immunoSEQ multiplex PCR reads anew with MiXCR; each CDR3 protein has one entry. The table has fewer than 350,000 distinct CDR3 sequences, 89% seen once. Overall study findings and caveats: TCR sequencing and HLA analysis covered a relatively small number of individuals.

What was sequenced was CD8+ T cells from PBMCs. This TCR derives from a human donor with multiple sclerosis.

The CDR3 coding sequence is TGTGCCAGTAGCCTCTCTGCCGGGTCCTTCACAGATACGCAGTATTTT. Residues: CASSLSAGSFTDTQYF. The chain joins TRBV19 to TRBJ2-3; no firm D call. The V end lost 6 bases, the J end lost 2 bases, and 18 bases lay between the germline ends. Germline CDR1 is LNHDA and CDR2 is SQIVND (reference sequence). The CDR3 has 16 amino acids.